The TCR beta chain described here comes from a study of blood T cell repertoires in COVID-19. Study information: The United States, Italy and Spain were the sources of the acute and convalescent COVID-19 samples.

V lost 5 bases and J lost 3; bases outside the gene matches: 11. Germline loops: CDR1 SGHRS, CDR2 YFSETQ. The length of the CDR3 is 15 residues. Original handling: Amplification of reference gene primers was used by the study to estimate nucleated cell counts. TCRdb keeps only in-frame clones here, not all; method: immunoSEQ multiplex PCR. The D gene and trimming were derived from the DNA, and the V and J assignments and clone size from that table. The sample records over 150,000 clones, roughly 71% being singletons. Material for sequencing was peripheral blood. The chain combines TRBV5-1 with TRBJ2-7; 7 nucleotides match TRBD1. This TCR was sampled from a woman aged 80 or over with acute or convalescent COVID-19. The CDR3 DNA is TGCGCCAGCAGAACCGAGACAGGGATACACTACGAGCAGTACTTC. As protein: CASRTETGIHYEQYF.